This T cell receptor beta chain derives from a study of blood T cell repertoires in COVID-19. Turning to the study itself: Collection of acute and convalescent COVID-19 samples took place in the United States, Italy and Spain. From T cells, B-cell-depleted T cells, or PBMCs came the material, which was cDNA or gDNA.

Sequenced by immunoSEQ multiplex PCR; TCRdb stores in-frame clones only, minus some. The data hold around 100,000 clones, with nearly 90% observed a single time. Trimming shortened V by 8 bases and J by 8 bases, and 20 bases separated the two germline ends. The V gene's germline CDR1 is SEHNR and CDR2 FQNEAQ (reference sequence). This CDR3 has 14 residues. The receptor was derived from a man aged 50 or older in a cohort sampled during active COVID-19. The sample was peripheral blood. The chain couples TRBV7-9 to TRBJ2-3; D might be TRBD2 (5 bases). The CDR3 reads CASGDGVTRATQYF. The CDR3 region has the DNA TGTGCCAGCGGAGACGGGGTGACGCGGGCTACGCAGTATTTT.